This T cell receptor beta chain was recorded in a study of T-cell memory formation after mild COVID-19. TCRdb fed the 5' RACE reads into MiXCR, producing one record per CDR3 protein. The sample lists under 110,000 distinct CDR3 sequences, more than 15% seen once, with 28% in the top ten. This clonotype originated in an adult woman who had mild COVID-19 (a few samples of this study predate the infection). Cell type and time point are not known. Sequencing was carried out using PBMCs or a T cell subset sorted from them (not recorded which).

The CDR3 protein is CASSSTSTGGSNQPQHF. In nucleotides, the CDR3 is TGTGCCAGCAGCTCGACTTCGACAGGGGGAAGCAATCAGCCCCAGCATTTT. The chain joins TRBV5-6 to TRBJ1-5; 9 nucleotides line up with TRBD1. Germline V gene data show CDR1 as SGHDT and CDR2 as YYEEEE. CDR3 length: 17 amino acids. J gave up 1 base and V 3 bases, and 8 bases lay outside the gene matches.